The clone carrying this T cell receptor beta chain is medium-sized by share. Its antigen is not identified. Other DNA sequences within the sample encode an identical CDR3. The data were taken from a study of shared clonotypes between healthy human individuals. Study-wide context: Contributing individuals were a couple of females and a few males aged 18 to 49.

The CDR3 sequence is 15 residues long. Trimming removed 1 base at V and 2 bases at J, with 9 bases between. Germline lookup yields CDR1 LNHNV and CDR2 YYDKDF (reference sequence). Findings and caveats of the study: Donor clonotype sharing was expected to depend on sequencing depth. The small donor group covered limited genetic and exposure diversity.

The quantity of DNA used in unsorted PBMC replicate PCRs was approximately 300 ng, corresponding to tens of thousands of T cell genomes. Clones were read by immunoSEQ multiplex PCR, and TCRdb kept only the in-frame ones, dropping some. The table records hundreds of thousands of clones, 75% to 80% of them present only once. The rearrangement uses TRBV15 and TRBJ2-1; D is undetermined. This TCR was sampled from a woman aged 40 to 50 in good health. Some clones in this sample may be carry-over from other donors' samples. Sequenced: PBMCs. The CDR3 loop is CATSRARDPYNEQFF. CDR3 sequence (DNA): TGTGCCACCAGCAGAGCGAGAGACCCCTACAATGAGCAGTTCTTC.